The source of this T cell receptor (beta chain) is a study of shared clonotypes between healthy human individuals. Notes on the study in general: Sampling covered nothing but blood. Tissue TCR repertoires likely differ from those found in blood.

Deep-level running was used for the assay. An even split of each subset's genomic DNA across several immunoSEQ plates was performed. Produced via immunoSEQ multiplex PCR; TCRdb's table is partial and in-frame only. The table lists 450,000 to 600,000 clones, 70% to 80% of them singletons. The CDR3 spans 11 residues. Details on this clone: The target antigen is unknown.

The sample consisted of PBMCs. This clonotype was sampled from a woman aged 40 to 49 in good health. Some clones in this sample may be carry-over from other donors' samples. The genes are TRBV21-1 and TRBJ2-2. TRBV21-1 is classified as a pseudogene. CDR3 sequence: CARQRPFKLFF. DNA of the CDR3: TGTGCCAGGCAAAGACCGTTCAAGCTGTTTTTT.